This T cell receptor (beta chain) was profiled in a study of post-analysis software for immune sequencing data. Comments on this clonotype: Its antigen is still unknown.

cDNA libraries of TCR beta carried unique molecular identifiers. MiXCR was run by TCRdb on the PCR reads, yielding one entry per CDR3 protein. The sample contains roughly 540,000 distinct CDR3 sequences, about a third of which appear only once. Study-level results: Relative to controls, patients had about five TRBV segments at higher frequency, with TRBV5-6, TRBV5-1 and TRBV20-1 among these.

Germline assignment: CDR1 MNHEY and CDR2 SVGAGI. The CDR3 is 12 residues long. The source is a girl between 2 and 17 years old with multiple sclerosis. The chain employs TRBV6-5 and TRBJ1-1, with D possibly being TRBD1 (6 bases). Material for sequencing was blood. CDR3: CASQDRSTEAFF. The CDR3, as DNA: TGTGCTAGCCAAGACAGGAGCACTGAAGCTTTCTTT.